A selection of T cell receptor beta chains follows, all from one sample in a study of CD8+CD57+ T cells in acquired aplastic anemia. TCRdb ran MiXCR on the reads and lists one entry per CDR3 protein. The data contain around 500,000 distinct CDR3 sequences, around a third of them singletons. Sequenced sample: sorted CD4+, CD8+, or CD8+CD57+ T cells (not recorded which) from PBMCs. The source of these receptors is a human donor with aplastic anemia. The CDR3 runs from the conserved cysteine through the conserved F or W. The D gene is left open where the match is weak. Rows may omit the clone size; those that give it use once, few, many or a size class.

>TRBJ1-1|TRBV29-1|-|many
CSVATGMNTEAFF
TGCAGCGTAGCGACAGGAATGAACACTGAAGCTTTCTTT
>TRBJ1-6|TRBV30|-|few
CAWSTTRGNSPLHF
TGTGCCTGGAGTACGACCCGTGGGAATTCACCCCTCCACTTT
>TRBJ1-6|TRBV4-3|-|-
CASSQELVWAGESSPLHF
TGCGCCAGCAGCCAAGAATTGGTCTGGGCGGGGGAATCTTCACCCCTCCACTTT
>TRBJ2-2|TRBV6-5|-|-
CASSYRRASEDTGELFF
TGTGCCAGCAGTTACAGGAGGGCCAGCGAGGACACCGGGGAGCTGTTTTTT
>TRBJ1-2|TRBV7-9|-|many
CASSTGQYYGYTF
TGTGCCAGCTCGACAGGTCAATACTATGGCTACACCTTC
>TRBJ2-5|TRBV15|-|many
CATSSRNEQETQYF
TGTGCCACCAGTTCCCGTAATGAACAAGAGACCCAGTACTTC
>TRBJ2-5|TRBV5-1|-|few
CASSLAFGGGETQYF
TGCGCCAGCAGCTTGGCCTTCGGGGGAGGAGAGACCCAGTACTTC
>TRBJ1-5|TRBV18|-|-
CASSQENSNQPQHF
TGTGCCAGCTCCCAGGAAAATAGCAATCAGCCCCAGCATTTT
>TRBJ1-1|TRBV11-2|-|many
CASSLDPTNTEAFF
TGTGCCAGCAGCTTAGATCCGACGAACACTGAAGCTTTCTTT
>TRBJ2-5|TRBV6-5|-|-
CASSYSGTKETQYF
TGTGCCAGCAGTTATTCGGGGACGAAAGAGACCCAGTACTTC
>TRBJ1-6|TRBV20-1|TRBD1|-
CSAETGTGVLNSPLHF
TGCAGTGCCGAAACCGGGACAGGGGTTTTGAATTCACCCCTCCACTTT
>TRBJ2-7|TRBV27|TRBD1|few
CASSTMDRAAYEQYF
TGTGCCAGCAGCACGATGGACAGGGCCGCCTACGAGCAGTACTTC
>TRBJ1-1|TRBV9|TRBD1|-
CASSRSGGGAGTEAFF
TGTGCCAGCAGCCGTAGTGGAGGGGGCGCCGGCACTGAAGCTTTCTTT
>TRBJ2-7|TRBV7-7|-|-
CASSAQNSYEQYF
TGTGCTAGCAGCGCACAGAATTCCTACGAGCAGTACTTC
>TRBJ1-2|TRBV6-5|-|-
CASSYSPRGDGYTF
TGTGCCAGCAGTTACTCACCCCGGGGGGATGGCTACACCTTC
>TRBJ2-7|TRBV6-1|-|few
CASRAQGSGEQYF
TGTGCCAGCAGAGCACAGGGTAGCGGCGAGCAGTACTTC
>TRBJ2-7|TRBV7-9|TRBD2|-
CASSHDKREAEDEQYF
TGTGCCAGCAGCCATGACAAGCGGGAGGCGGAGGACGAGCAGTACTTC
>TRBJ2-7|TRBV2|-|few
CASSEALPASAFIEQYF
TGTGCCAGCAGTGAAGCGCTTCCGGCTAGCGCATTCATCGAGCAGTACTTC
>TRBJ1-2|TRBV20-1|TRBD1|few
CSARPGTGAIANYGYTF
TGCAGTGCTAGACCCGGGACAGGGGCGATAGCTAACTATGGCTACACCTTC
>TRBJ2-7|TRBV24-1|-|many
CATSDTRDRSSYEQYF
TGTGCCACCAGTGATACCCGGGACCGCAGCTCCTACGAGCAGTACTTC
>TRBJ1-2|TRBV2|-|many
CASSGTSYYGYTF
TGTGCCAGCAGTGGGACGTCCTACTATGGCTACACCTTC
>TRBJ2-1|TRBV24-1|TRBD2|many
CATRGTSGYNEQFF
TGTGCCACCAGGGGGACTAGCGGATACAATGAGCAGTTCTTC
>TRBJ2-7|TRBV6-5|-|-
CASSYRFRGSRIYEQYF
TGTGCCAGCAGTTACCGTTTTCGGGGAAGTCGGATCTACGAGCAGTACTTC
>TRBJ1-6|TRBV5-1|TRBD1|-
CASRISGTGINSPLHF
TGCGCCAGCCGTATCAGTGGGACAGGGATTAATTCACCCCTCCACTTT
>TRBJ1-2|TRBV7-2|-|many
CASSNRANYGYTF
TGTGCCAGCAGCAATCGGGCCAACTATGGCTACACCTTC
>TRBJ2-6|TRBV14|TRBD1|-
CAPPGQGRLGANVLTF
TGTGCCCCCCCGGGACAGGGTCGTCTTGGGGCCAACGTCCTGACTTTC
>TRBJ2-1|TRBV13|-|-
CASRLGGSFYNEQFF
TGTGCCAGCAGACTCGGAGGATCTTTCTACAATGAGCAGTTCTTC
>TRBJ2-3|TRBV25-1|-|-
CASNVRGAGTDTQYF
TGTGCCAGCAACGTACGGGGGGCGGGCACAGATACGCAGTATTTT
>TRBJ2-5|TRBV9|TRBD2|-
CASSPRLAGAGETQYF
TGTGCCAGCAGCCCACGACTAGCGGGGGCCGGGGAGACCCAGTACTTC
>TRBJ2-5|TRBV12-3/TRBV12-4|-|-
CASSLAGAGKETQYF
TGTGCCAGCAGTTTAGCCGGGGCGGGGAAAGAGACCCAGTACTTC
>TRBJ1-6|TRBV5-1|-|many
CASSGRRRLNSPLHF
TGCGCCAGCAGCGGGCGACGGCGCCTTAATTCACCCCTCCACTTT
>TRBJ2-1|TRBV25-1|TRBD2|-
CASSEWTSGIEQFF
TGTGCCAGCAGTGAATGGACTAGCGGGATTGAGCAGTTCTTC
>TRBJ1-1|TRBV7-2|-|many
CASNGGGKYTEAFF
TGTGCCAGCAACGGGGGTGGGAAGTACACTGAAGCTTTCTTT
>TRBJ2-3|TRBV20-1|-|-
CSARVQGGERTQYF
TGCAGTGCTAGAGTTCAAGGGGGAGAGAGGACGCAGTATTTT
>TRBJ2-3|TRBV5-1|TRBD1|-
CASSGQGSGADTQYF
TGCGCCAGCAGCGGACAGGGGTCGGGTGCAGATACGCAGTATTTT
>TRBJ1-1|TRBV20-1|-|-
CTGRRNTGAFF
TGCACAGGCAGAAGGAACACTGGAGCTTTCTTT
>TRBJ2-7|TRBV7-6|-|many
CASSLETHDYEQYF
TGTGCCAGCAGCTTAGAGACACACGACTACGAGCAGTACTTC
>TRBJ2-7|TRBV10-3|TRBD2|-
CAISDVGSGSGEQYF
TGTGCCATCAGTGATGTTGGTAGCGGGAGTGGGGAGCAGTACTTC
>TRBJ2-3|TRBV24-1|-|once
CASSLTTASTDTQYF
TGTGCCAGCAGCTTAACAACAGCTAGCACAGATACGCAGTATTTT
>TRBJ2-7|TRBV7-6|-|many
CASSYPPFEGEQYF
TGTGCCAGCAGCTATCCCCCCTTCGAGGGAGAGCAGTACTTC
>TRBJ2-1|TRBV9|TRBD2|few
CASSVASGKTHNEQFF
TGTGCCAGCAGCGTAGCTAGCGGGAAAACCCACAATGAGCAGTTCTTC
>TRBJ2-7|TRBV12-3/TRBV12-4|TRBD2|few
CASTPSAGGFYEQYF
TGTGCCAGCACCCCGTCAGCGGGGGGGTTCTACGAGCAGTACTTC
>TRBJ2-3|TRBV11-2|TRBD2|few
CASSLDRFQREGTDTQYF
TGTGCCAGCAGCTTAGATCGGTTCCAGCGGGAGGGCACAGATACGCAGTATTTT
>TRBJ2-3|TRBV15|TRBD1|-
CATSPGQDTSTDTQYF
TGTGCCACCAGCCCGGGACAGGATACTAGCACAGATACGCAGTATTTT
>TRBJ2-6|TRBV29-1|TRBD2|-
CGVQALAGAGANVLTF
TGCGGCGTTCAAGCACTAGCGGGAGCTGGGGCCAACGTCCTGACTTTC
>TRBJ1-2|TRBV7-8|-|-
CASSFLTRPPYGYTF
TGTGCCAGCAGCTTTCTGACCCGTCCCCCCTATGGCTACACCTTC
>TRBJ2-7|TRBV7-9|TRBD1|many
CASSPPGQPNSYEQYF
TGTGCCAGCAGCCCACCGGGACAGCCGAACTCCTACGAGCAGTACTTC
>TRBJ1-1|TRBV7-7|-|many
CASSLEVNTEAFF
TGTGCTAGCAGCTTGGAAGTGAACACTGAAGCTTTCTTT
>TRBJ1-3|TRBV11-2|-|-
CASSSPGAGRFAGNTIYF
TGTGCCAGCAGCTCTCCCGGGGCAGGCAGGTTTGCTGGAAACACCATATATTTT
>TRBJ2-1|TRBV4-1|-|few
CASSHPIPPFYNEQFF
TGCGCCAGCAGCCATCCCATTCCCCCTTTTTACAATGAGCAGTTCTTC
>TRBJ2-1|TRBV20-1|-|-
CSARVLNSYNEQFF
TGCAGTGCTAGAGTGCTAAACTCCTACAATGAGCAGTTCTTC
>TRBJ1-6|TRBV5-1|-|few
CASSFSSTSSNSPLHF
TGCGCCAGCAGCTTCAGTTCGACAAGCTCTAATTCACCCCTCCACTTT
>TRBJ1-5|TRBV18|-|-
CASSYSTILGGPQHF
TGTGCCAGCAGTTACTCGACTATCCTGGGTGGGCCCCAGCATTTT
>TRBJ1-5|TRBV27|TRBD1|-
CASPVETGSYSNQPQHF
TGTGCCAGCCCTGTGGAGACAGGGTCTTATAGCAATCAGCCCCAGCATTTT